This is a list of T cell receptor beta chains from one sample in a study of T cell clusters in autoimmune cytopenias. TCRdb derives one entry per CDR3 protein from the multiplex PCR reads, leaving out DNA. This sample's clone table lists several thousand distinct CDR3 sequences. Sequences were obtained from peripheral blood. All receptors come from a human donor with an autoimmune cytopenia or autoimmune hepatitis (not recorded which). Each CDR3 is given with its conserved first and last residue. Clone size is shown for a subset of rows, as once, few, many or a class of expanded clone.

CDR3 length	V gene	J gene	clone size	CDR3 protein
16	TRBV12-3/TRBV12-4	TRBJ2-3	medium-sized	CASSYPSSGRGDTQYF
16	TRBV29-1	TRBJ2-6	medium-sized	CSVWGQGATGANVLTF
13	TRBV12-3/TRBV12-4	TRBJ2-1	medium-sized	CASSLQGYNEQFF
13	TRBV27	TRBJ2-1	medium-sized	CASSPRQGTEQFF
14	TRBV6-5	TRBJ1-1	medium-sized	CATTGRGGDTEAFF
17	TRBV27	TRBJ2-6	medium-sized	CASRRTGHNSGANVLTF
15	TRBV12-3/TRBV12-4	TRBJ2-7	medium-sized	CASSHRQFSSYEQYF
13	TRBV6-5	TRBJ2-5	medium-sized	CASKRGRQETQYF
17	TRBV6-1	TRBJ1-2	NA	CASSPGTGGLGRYGYTF
14	TRBV5-4	TRBJ2-1	medium-sized	CASSPWNNHNEQFF
16	TRBV6-5	TRBJ2-2	medium-sized	CASSFQGGGNGGELFF
12	TRBV13	TRBJ1-4	medium-sized	CASSFRSEKLFF
14	TRBV6-2/TRBV6-3	TRBJ1-1	NA	CASSAQTGWTEAFF
16	TRBV18	TRBJ2-1	medium-sized	CASSRGTGGSYNEQFF
14	TRBV12-3/TRBV12-4	TRBJ1-2	NA	CASRRRDRPYGYTF
15	TRBV20-1	TRBJ2-1	medium-sized	CSAVSREGSYNEQFF
17	TRBV18	TRBJ1-2	medium-sized	CASSPSQGNKVNYGYTF
16	TRBV27	TRBJ1-1	NA	CASSLFPQTETVEAFF
14	TRBV5-6	TRBJ2-7	medium-sized	CASSFGGPTYEQYF
16	TRBV6-6	TRBJ1-1	medium-sized	CAACEKGGQGSTEAFF
13	TRBV27	TRBJ1-2	medium-sized	CASSSSLWYGYTF
16	TRBV19	TRBJ1-1	medium-sized	CASSIDLYRLNTEAFF
12	TRBV5-6	TRBJ2-5	medium-sized	CASSHSPETQYF
14	TRBV13	TRBJ1-2	medium-sized	CASSLGTGDYGYTF
17	TRBV6-2/TRBV6-3	TRBJ2-1	NA	CASTPGLAGVRGNEQFF
16	TRBV5-6	TRBJ1-1	medium-sized	CASRLLEGALGTEAFF
14	TRBV6-1	TRBJ1-1	medium-sized	CASSASRRNTEAFF